The 26 T cell receptor beta chains given below trace back to one sample, sequenced in a study of blood T cell repertoires in COVID-19. Repertoires were generated with immunoSEQ multiplex PCR, while TCRdb's copy carries only in-frame clones and drops some. The sample lists 100,000 to 150,000 clones, approximately 74% occurring once. Sequenced material: peripheral blood. The receptors were gathered from a man older than 75 with COVID-19, enrolled during active disease.

The chain has TRBV29-1 and TRBJ2-3; D gene ambiguous. The germline CDR1 and CDR2 sequences are SQVTM and ANQGSEA. The CDR3 length is 13 residues. Deletions cut 3 bases from V and 2 bases from J, with 9 bases between. The CDR3: CSVEAAATDTQYF. The CDR3 DNA is TGCAGCGTTGAGGCGGCAGCCACAGATACGCAGTATTTT.

The V gene is TRBV28, the J gene TRBJ2-7, with TRBD2 identical over 10 bases. This CDR3 region has 15 residues. The V and J ends lost 8 bases and 0 bases, in that order; junction bases with no gene match: 7. The germline CDR1 and CDR2 sequences are MDHEN and SYDVKM. The CDR3 sequence: CASLWASGSSYEQYF. CDR3 nucleotide sequence: TGTGCCAGCCTCTGGGCTAGCGGGAGCTCCTACGAGCAGTACTTC.

The rearrangement links TRBV5-1 to TRBJ2-2; D not resolved. Per the germline V gene, CDR1 is SGHRS and CDR2 is YFSETQ. The CDR3 contains 16 residues. V shed 1 base and J shed 0 bases, with 10 bases lying between them. CDR3 sequence reads: CASSLSSRTNTGELFF. CDR3 coding DNA: TGCGCCAGCAGCTTGTCGTCGCGCACGAACACCGGGGAGCTGTTTTTT.

This clone was seen only a few times. This chain connects TRBV13 to TRBJ1-3; D unresolved. The CDR3 contains 15 residues. Trimming pared 3 bases from V and 2 bases from J, leaving 11 bases between. Germline V CDR1 and CDR2: PRHDT, FYEKMQ (reference sequence). The CDR3 DNA follows: TGTGCCAGCAGCTTCAAGAGGGTAACTGGAAACACCATATATTTT. Translated, it gives CASSFKRVTGNTIYF.

This clone was detected a few times. This chain uses TRBV6-5 with TRBJ2-7; tentatively, D is TRBD1 (5 bases). CDR3 length: 14 residues. V dropped 4 bases and J dropped 1 base, with 11 bases sitting between them. Germline CDR1 reads MNHEY; CDR2 reads SVGAGI. The CDR3 reads CASSSRQTSYEQYF. The DNA of the CDR3 is TGTGCCAGCAGTTCTCGACAGACTTCCTACGAGCAGTACTTC.

V usage is TRBV18 and J usage is TRBJ2-1; 7 nucleotides align to TRBD2. CDR3 length equals 14 residues. From germline, CDR1 is KGHSH and CDR2 LQKENI. V lost 6 bases, J lost 9 bases, and 11 bases stayed unmatched. In nucleotides, the CDR3 is TGTGCCAGCTCCGGGGGGACGACATGGGGTGAGCAGTTCTTC. Its protein product is CASSGGTTWGEQFF. The variable domain in full, with the rest retrieved from reference TRBV18 and TRBJ2-1, is NAGVMQNPRHLVRRRGQEARLRCSPMKGHSHVYWYRQLPEEGLKFMVYLQKENIIDESGMPKERFSAEFPKEGPSILRIQQVVRGDSAAYFCASSGGTTWGEQFFGPGTRLTVL.

V is TRBV24-1 and J is TRBJ2-1; TRBD2 might be the D (7 bases). V was cut by 5 bases and J by 0 bases, with 10 bases left in between. Germline CDR1 reads KGHDR; CDR2 reads SFDVKD. This CDR3 region has 15 residues. Written as DNA, the CDR3 is TGTGCCACCAGTGGGGGAGGGGGCTCCTACAATGAGCAGTTCTTC. This codes for CATSGGGGSYNEQFF.

This clone occurred once. The chain has TRBV6-2 or TRBV6-3 and TRBJ2-5, with TRBD2 identical over 13 bases. The germline V gene has CDR1 MNHEY and CDR2 SVGEGT. The V gene end was trimmed by 4 bases and the J gene end by 4 bases; junction bases not matched to a gene: 12. CDR3 length: 18 residues. The DNA of the CDR3 is TGTGCCAGCAGTTTTAACACCGGACTAGCGGGAGCCCGAGAGACCCAGTACTTC. Translation gives CASSFNTGLAGARETQYF.

V is TRBV5-1 and J is TRBJ2-5; the match to TRBD1 covers 9 bases. The junction had 2 bases not matched to a gene; V was cut back by 1 base and J by 1 base. The CDR3 extends over 15 amino acids. Germline values: CDR1 SGHRS, CDR2 YFSETQ. In DNA form, the CDR3 reads TGCGCCAGCAGCTTGATGACAGGGGGCCAAGAGACCCAGTACTTC. Protein sequence: CASSLMTGGQETQYF.

This sequence joins TRBV10-3 and TRBJ2-6; D might be TRBD1 (5 bases). Germline V lookup: CDR1 ENHRY, CDR2 SYGVKD. This CDR3 contains 19 residues. V gave up 0 bases and J gave up 0 bases, with 15 bases separating them. The CDR3 loop is CAISESFFQGSSGANVLTF. DNA of the CDR3: TGTGCCATCAGTGAGTCTTTTTTTCAGGGAAGCTCTGGGGCCAACGTCCTGACTTTC.

The rearrangement links TRBV3-1 (or the pseudogene TRBV3-2) to TRBJ1-2; D gene unclear. This CDR3 contains 15 residues. The ends were cut back, 1 base at V and 0 bases at J, with 9 bases in the middle. CDR1 and CDR2 (germline): LGHDT, YNNKEL (reference sequence). The CDR3 spells CASSQGRQPNYGYTF. The DNA of the CDR3 is TGTGCCAGCAGCCAAGGGCGGCAGCCTAACTATGGCTACACCTTC.

The rearrangement uses TRBV18 and TRBJ2-5; 15 bases match TRBD2. Germline loops: CDR1 KGHSH, CDR2 LQKENI. This CDR3 contains 16 residues. The V and J ends lost 6 bases and 6 bases, in that order; junction bases with no gene match: 8. In DNA form, the CDR3 reads TGTGCCAGCTCCCACGGACTAGCGGGAGGGTTGAAGACCCAGTACTTC. Translating it yields CASSHGLAGGLKTQYF.

The chain has TRBV3-1 (or the pseudogene TRBV3-2) and TRBJ1-1; a possible D gene is TRBD1 (6 bases). Germline loops: CDR1 LGHDT, CDR2 YNNKEL (reference sequence). Between the trimmed V and J ends, which lost 3 bases and 4 bases, there was a span of 18 bases. This CDR3 contains 16 residues. The CDR3 protein is CASSQARRGWRTEAFF. In DNA, the CDR3 is TGTGCCAGCAGCCAGGCGCGCAGGGGTTGGCGCACTGAAGCTTTCTTT.

The rearrangement uses TRBV29-1 and TRBJ2-7; 8 nucleotides match TRBD1. This CDR3 is built from 17 residues. CDR1 and CDR2 (germline): SQVTM, ANQGSEA. Germline trimming cut 0 bases from V and 2 bases from J; bases unmatched to any gene: 12. The CDR3 here is CSVEEWVPGQVPYEQYF. For the CDR3, the DNA is TGCAGCGTTGAAGAATGGGTTCCGGGACAGGTCCCCTACGAGCAGTACTTC.

This clone was counted a few times. The chain carries TRBV5-8 and TRBJ2-7, with 11 positions matching TRBD2. This CDR3 has 17 amino acids. Losses at the gene ends were 4 bases for V and 4 bases for J; bases not matched to a gene: 13. CDR1 is SGHTS, CDR2 YDEGEE, per germline. DNA for the CDR3: TGTGCCAGCAGCCCGACTACTAGCGGGAGTCCAGGATACGAGCAGTACTTC. Its translation is CASSPTTSGSPGYEQYF.

The gene calls are TRBV11-2 and TRBJ2-2; D is possibly TRBD2 (5 bases). CDR3 size: 14 residues. Germline V gene data show CDR1 as SGHAT and CDR2 as FQNNGV. Trimming took 2 bases from V and 6 from J, leaving 10 bases between them. As DNA, the CDR3 is TGTGCCAGCAGCTTAATGAGGGAACCCGGGGAGCTGTTTTTT. It yields the protein CASSLMREPGELFF.

The chain joins TRBV5-6 to TRBJ2-7, with TRBD2 identical over 12 bases. The trim removed 2 bases at V and 5 bases at J, leaving 5 bases unmatched. Germline CDR1 and CDR2: SGHDT and YYEEEE. The CDR3 is 15 residues long. CDR3 DNA sequence: TGTGCCAGCAGCTTTGCGACTAGCGGGAGAGACGAGCAGTACTTC. The encoded protein is CASSFATSGRDEQYF.

The V and J genes are TRBV29-1 and TRBJ2-3; D is unclear. V lost 0 bases and J lost 0, with 19 bases in between. The germline V gene encodes CDR1 SQVTM and CDR2 ANQGSEA. The CDR3 is 18 amino acids. CDR3 sequence (DNA): TGCAGCGTTGAAGATCCCCCTCTCTATTCATACAGCACAGATACGCAGTATTTT. Protein: CSVEDPPLYSYSTDTQYF.

The V and J genes are TRBV5-1 and TRBJ1-6; 8 bases align to TRBD1. Germline CDR1 and CDR2: SGHRS and YFSETQ. The CDR3 runs to 14 residues. V trimming: 4 bases; J trimming: 6 bases; junction bases outside the gene matches: 3. The CDR3 loop is CASSGTGGNSPLHF. The CDR3 region has the DNA TGCGCCAGCAGCGGCACAGGGGGTAATTCACCCCTCCACTTT.

The rearrangement uses TRBV18 and TRBJ2-7; tentative D call: TRBD1 (5 bases). The germline V and J ends were trimmed by 6 bases and 2 bases, with 17 bases remaining between them. The CDR3 has 15 amino acids. In germline, CDR1 is KGHSH, CDR2 LQKENI. The CDR3 spells CASSQQAGRAYEQYF. In DNA, the CDR3 is TGTGCCAGCTCCCAGCAAGCCGGCAGGGCCTACGAGCAGTACTTC.

This rearrangement joins TRBV2 to TRBJ1-1; 7 positions agree with TRBD1. The CDR3 length is 14 residues. CDR1 SNHLY and CDR2 FYNNEI come from the germline V gene. With V trimmed by 10 bases and J by 0 bases, 8 bases remained unmatched. The DNA of the CDR3 is TGTGCCACCGGACAGGCGATTATGAACACTGAAGCTTTCTTT. This gives the protein CATGQAIMNTEAFF.

Only one count was recorded for this clone. This sequence joins TRBV2 and TRBJ2-1; 9 bases fit TRBD2. Germline V gene lookup returns CDR1 SNHLY and CDR2 FYNNEI. V gave up 6 bases and J gave up 1 base; unmatched junction bases: 4. The CDR3 loop spans 15 amino acids. CDR3 amino acids: CASRVTSGSYNEQFF. CDR3 nucleotide sequence: TGTGCCAGCAGAGTGACTAGCGGATCCTACAATGAGCAGTTCTTC.

The rearrangement links TRBV6-1 to TRBJ2-5; TRBD1 aligns across 10 bases. This CDR3 spans 17 amino acids. Germline assignment: CDR1 MNHNS and CDR2 SASEGT. J lost 4 bases, V lost 2 bases, and 10 bases had no gene match. The CDR3 region is CASSEILSDRGVETQYF. The CDR3 nucleotides read TGTGCCAGCAGTGAAATCCTATCGGACAGGGGGGTAGAGACCCAGTACTTC.

The V gene is TRBV10-3, the J gene TRBJ2-1; 9 nucleotides align to TRBD1. The CDR3 length is 15 residues. The ends lost 9 bases at V and 3 bases at J; junction bases unmatched: 9. Germline CDR1 and CDR2: ENHRY and SYGVKD. The CDR3 reads CAMGGGQGGYNEQFF. DNA for the CDR3: TGTGCCATGGGGGGGGGACAGGGTGGCTACAATGAGCAGTTCTTC.

This rearrangement joins TRBV24-1 to TRBJ2-5, with 7 bases fitting TRBD2. The CDR3 extends over 16 amino acids. The junction had 13 bases not matched to a gene; V was cut back by 6 bases and J by 4 bases. Germline V CDR1 and CDR2: KGHDR, SFDVKD. The CDR3 DNA is TGTGCCACCAGTCACGGGGGGACCGTGGGCCTAGAGACCCAGTACTTC. Translation: CATSHGGTVGLETQYF.

The gene calls are TRBV27 and TRBJ2-7, with 9 positions matching TRBD2. There are 14 residues in the CDR3. CDR1 and CDR2 (germline): MNHEY, SMNVEV (reference sequence). The V segment lost 5 bases and the J segment 3 bases; nucleotides outside the gene matches: 5. The CDR3, as DNA: TGTGCCAGCAGTCCGTTTAGCGGGAGCTACGAGCAGTACTTC. It is translated as CASSPFSGSYEQYF.